What follows are 30 T cell receptor beta chains derived from one specimen sequenced in a study of human T cells and chemical hapten exposure. This sample's time point: pre-sensitization, week 0. Treatment meaning: therapeutic diphenylcyclopropenone sensitization with weekly scalp DPC. TCRdb analysed the RACE reads with MiXCR anew, one entry per CDR3 protein. The table includes some 38,000 distinct CDR3 sequences, approximately 7.6% detected once. This material consisted of whole blood, taken in connection with sensitization to the hapten diphenylcyclopropenone (DPC). Source of these receptors: a woman between 50 and 59 years old with alopecia areata. Some clones in this sample may be carry-over from other donors' samples.

V is TRBV12-3 or TRBV12-4 and J is TRBJ1-6; the D is unclear. Trimming shortened V by 6 bases and J by 3 bases, and 12 bases separated the two germline ends. This CDR3 is 15 amino acids long. CDR3 protein: CASRLTEIYNSPLHF. The CDR3 DNA follows: TGTGCCAGCAGACTCACAGAAATCTATAATTCACCCCTCCACTTT.

In its sample, this clonotype was seen once. A much larger clonotype is one base distant, so this may be a read error. The chain uses TRBV5-1 and TRBJ1-2; D remains unclear. The germline V gene has CDR1 SGHRS and CDR2 YFSETQ. V gave up 4 bases and J gave up 4 bases, with 8 bases separating them. The CDR3 totals 12 residues. DNA for the CDR3: TGCGCCAGCAGCGCGTCTTCCTATGGCTACACCTTC. Its translation is CASSASSYGYTF.

In this sample, this clonotype turned up many times. J is TRBJ2-7 and V is TRBV6-2 or TRBV6-3, with TRBD1 matching 8 bases. Germline lookup yields CDR1 MNHEY and CDR2 SVGEGT. The CDR3 totals 18 residues. After removal of 5 bases from V and 2 bases from J, the junction contained 17 bases not matched to a gene. CDR3 amino acids: CASSVETGVITPTYEQYF. CDR3 in DNA: TGTGCCAGCAGTGTTGAGACAGGGGTCATTACCCCGACCTACGAGCAGTACTTC.

This clonotype has at least ten counts. The chain couples TRBV4-3 to TRBJ2-1, with TRBD2 matching over 9 bases. This CDR3 spans 17 amino acids. The germline gives CDR1 LGHNA, CDR2 YSLEER. Unmatched junction bases numbered 5, after V lost 0 bases and J lost 2 bases. This chain's CDR3 is CASSQDLSSGTYNEQFF. Written as DNA, the CDR3 is TGCGCCAGCAGCCAAGATCTGTCTAGCGGGACCTACAATGAGCAGTTCTTC.

The genes are TRBV20-1 and TRBJ2-3; D uncertain. The CDR3 spans 12 residues. V dropped 3 bases and J dropped 5 bases, with 9 bases sitting between them. Germline assignment: CDR1 DFQATT and CDR2 SNEGSKA (reference sequence). The CDR3 region is CSARGSQDTQYF. As DNA, the CDR3 is TGCAGTGCTAGGGGGTCACAAGATACGCAGTATTTT.

In this sample, this clonotype turned up a few times. The chain couples TRBV2 to TRBJ2-3; 16 nucleotides match TRBD2. The CDR3 is 16 residues long. The ends lost 5 bases at V and 4 bases at J; junction bases unmatched: 3. Germline V CDR1 and CDR2: SNHLY, FYNNEI. The CDR3 nucleotides are TGTGCCAGCAGTAAGGGACTAGCGGGAGGGCCAGATACGCAGTATTTT. It is translated as CASSKGLAGGPDTQYF.

This clonotype was seen many times. The chain has TRBV29-1 and TRBJ2-4, with D possibly matching TRBD2 (6 bases). V lost 7 bases and J lost 6, with 19 bases in between. The CDR3 spans 14 residues. Germline V lookup: CDR1 SQVTM, CDR2 ANQGSEA. This CDR3 reads CSASPGLEGNIQYF. The CDR3 DNA reads TGCAGCGCCTCCCCAGGGCTGGAGGGAAACATTCAGTACTTC.

J is TRBJ2-2 and V is TRBV11-2, with D uncertain. Germline CDR1 reads SGHAT; CDR2 reads FQNNGV. CDR3 length: 15 residues. Trimming cost V 3 bases and J 1 base, with 9 bases left between them. In DNA, the CDR3 is TGTGCCAGCAGCTTTACCTATAAGAACACCGGGGAGCTGTTTTTT. Translation gives CASSFTYKNTGELFF.

This chain connects TRBV10-1 to TRBJ1-1; D call uncertain. V shed 2 bases and J shed 3 bases, with 7 bases lying between them. Germline lookup yields CDR1 WNHNN and CDR2 SYGVQD (reference sequence). This CDR3 region has 13 residues. The CDR3 sequence: CASSERTDTEAFF. CDR3 nucleotides: TGCGCCAGCAGTGAGAGGACCGACACTGAAGCTTTCTTT.

This clonotype was seen only a few times. This rearrangement joins TRBV11-2 to TRBJ1-4, with D unresolved. The germline gives CDR1 SGHAT, CDR2 FQNNGV. The germline V and J ends were trimmed by 3 bases and 6 bases, with 2 bases remaining between them. The CDR3 sequence is 11 residues long. The CDR3 nucleotides are TGTGCCAGCAGCTTGGATGAAAAACTGTTTTTT. Encoded protein: CASSLDEKLFF.

At least ten counts were recorded for this clonotype. The CDR3 sequence is CASSPRQDTGELFF. CDR3 nucleotide sequence: TGTGCCAGCTCACCGCGACAGGACACCGGGGAGCTGTTTTTT. The chain joins TRBV18 to TRBJ2-2; the D gene is possibly TRBD1 (6 bases). Germline V CDR1 and CDR2: KGHSH, LQKENI. This CDR3 has 14 residues. V shed 3 bases and J shed 3 bases, with 8 bases lying between them.

The gene calls are TRBV29-1 and TRBJ2-1, with 8 bases aligning to TRBD2. J lost 4 bases, V lost 6 bases, and 8 bases had no gene match. Germline values: CDR1 SQVTM, CDR2 ANQGSEA. The CDR3 has 14 residues. The CDR3 spells CSVREGTPYNEQFF. The DNA of the CDR3 is TGCAGCGTCCGGGAGGGGACACCTTACAATGAGCAGTTCTTC.

The V and J genes are TRBV18 and TRBJ2-1, with D tentatively TRBD1 (5 bases). Looked up from germline, CDR1 is KGHSH and CDR2 is LQKENI. Trimming removed 6 bases at V and 5 bases at J, with 11 bases between. The CDR3 is made up of 13 amino acids. The CDR3 nucleotides are TGTGCCAGCTCTAGGGGTAGGGACAATGAGCAGTTCTTC. This translates into CASSRGRDNEQFF. Complete variable domain (other parts from reference TRBV18 and TRBJ2-1): NAGVMQNPRHLVRRRGQEARLRCSPMKGHSHVYWYRQLPEEGLKFMVYLQKENIIDESGMPKERFSAEFPKEGPSILRIQQVVRGDSAAYFCASSRGRDNEQFFGPGTRLTVL.

This clonotype was found a few times. CDR3 in DNA: TGTGCTAGTGTCCTCTTTCTGGGACAGGCCACACTCAGCAATCAGCCCCAGCATTTT. It yields the protein CASVLFLGQATLSNQPQHF. The chain couples TRBV12-5 to TRBJ1-5, with 8 bases that match TRBD1. J gave up 1 base and V 7 bases, and 18 bases lay outside the gene matches. From germline, CDR1 is LGHNT and CDR2 FRNRAP. This CDR3 has 19 residues. The complete variable domain, with remaining parts taken from reference TRBV12-5 and TRBJ1-5, reads DARVTQTPRHKVTEMGQEVTMRCQPILGHNTVFWYRQTMMQGLELLAYFRNRAPLDDSGMPKDRFSAEMPDATLATLKIQPSEPRDSAVYFCASVLFLGQATLSNQPQHFGDGTRLSIL.

Many counts were recorded for this clonotype. The chain joins TRBV29-1 to TRBJ2-2, with D possibly being TRBD1 (6 bases). The V end was cut by 7 bases, the J end by 2 bases, with 8 bases between. The CDR3 spans 12 residues. The germline V gene encodes CDR1 SQVTM and CDR2 ANQGSEA. Here the CDR3 DNA reads TGCAGCGGGGGACACAACACCGGGGAGCTGTTTTTT. Amino acids: CSGGHNTGELFF.

In DNA form, the CDR3 reads TGTGCCACACAATACCAGGCCTATAATTCACCCCTCCACTTT. Its protein is CATQYQAYNSPLHF. The V gene is TRBV15, the J gene TRBJ1-6; unclear D gene. Germline-derived CDR1 and CDR2 are LNHNV and YYDKDF (reference sequence). V was cut by 9 bases and J by 2 bases, with 11 bases left in between. This CDR3 is built from 14 residues.

At least ten counts were recorded for this clonotype. The chain uses TRBV12-3 or TRBV12-4 and TRBJ1-3, with TRBD1 identical over 10 bases. V lost 4 bases, J lost 4 bases, and 4 bases stayed unmatched. The CDR3 has 15 amino acids. The CDR3 sequence is CASSWDRGRGNTIYF. DNA of the CDR3: TGTGCCAGCAGTTGGGACAGGGGAAGAGGAAACACCATATATTTT.

This clonotype occurred many times. The chain combines TRBV3-1 with TRBJ1-1; unclear D gene. V was clipped by 7 bases and J by 4 bases, with 16 bases between them. This CDR3 spans 14 amino acids. The germline CDR1 and CDR2 sequences are LGHDT and YNNKEL (reference sequence). The CDR3 loop is CASTSDGRGTEAFF. In nucleotides, the CDR3 is TGTGCCAGCACCTCTGACGGACGAGGCACTGAAGCTTTCTTT.

This clonotype was counted at least ten times. V gene TRBV6-5 combines with J gene TRBJ2-3; 11 bases align to TRBD2. The junction had 4 bases not matched to a gene; V was cut back by 5 bases and J by 6 bases. Germline V gene data show CDR1 as MNHEY and CDR2 as SVGAGI. The CDR3 is made up of 14 amino acids. This CDR3 reads CASSHRTSGDTQYF. The CDR3 DNA reads as TGTGCCAGCAGTCACAGGACTAGCGGGGATACGCAGTATTTT.

J is TRBJ1-2 and V is TRBV10-2; no clear D. This CDR3 comprises 13 residues. Trimming left V 5 bases short and J 8 bases short, with 15 bases between. Germline CDR1 and CDR2: WSHSY and SAAADI. The CDR3 region has the DNA TGCGCCAGCAGTTCGGACGGATTTCGGGGCTACACCTTC. Translation: CASSSDGFRGYTF.

This clonotype showed up many times. The chain links TRBV7-9 to TRBJ1-4; 7 bases are a match to TRBD1. Germline loops: CDR1 SEHNR, CDR2 FQNEAQ (reference sequence). The V gene end was trimmed by 4 bases and the J gene end by 5 bases; junction bases not matched to a gene: 7. This CDR3 region has 15 residues. CDR3 sequence reads: CASSSSGTANEKLFF. The CDR3 DNA reads as TGTGCCAGCAGCTCCTCCGGGACAGCAAATGAAAAACTGTTTTTT.

This clonotype was seen ten or more times. As DNA, the CDR3 is TGTGCCAGCAGCCAGAGAGCTCCGGGACAGGGGGCGTTCGAGCAGTACTTC. Translation: CASSQRAPGQGAFEQYF. The V and J genes are TRBV7-6 and TRBJ2-7; 12 bases line up with TRBD1. V was clipped by 5 bases and J by 6 bases; unmatched bases: 14. Germline V lookup: CDR1 SGHVS, CDR2 FNYEAQ. The CDR3 consists of 17 residues.

This clonotype has ten or more counts. This rearrangement joins TRBV29-1 to TRBJ2-7; D tentatively fits TRBD1 or TRBD2 (6 bases each). CDR3 length: 12 residues. The V and J ends lost 7 bases and 5 bases respectively, with 15 bases between them. Germline V gene lookup returns CDR1 SQVTM and CDR2 ANQGSEA. CDR3 residues: CSARGGPDEQYF. CDR3 coding DNA: TGCAGCGCACGAGGGGGGCCCGACGAGCAGTACTTC.

This clonotype occurred many times. The chain recombines TRBV18 with TRBJ1-5; the match to TRBD1 covers 7 bases. The CDR3 consists of 16 residues. J lost 2 bases, V lost 6 bases, and 10 bases had no gene match. CDR1 and CDR2 from the germline V gene are KGHSH and LQKENI. The CDR3 DNA reads as TGTGCCAGCTCGTCCTCAGGGGGAGGTGGCAATCAGCCCCAGCATTTT. Translated, it gives CASSSSGGGGNQPQHF.

In this sample, this clonotype turned up many times. The CDR3 DNA reads as TGTGCCAGCAGCCTGGGGTCAGGGGGAGGCTACACCTTC. Protein sequence: CASSLGSGGGYTF. The chain links TRBV12-3 or TRBV12-4 to TRBJ1-2; 7 nucleotides agree with TRBD1. The V gene end was trimmed by 6 bases and the J gene end by 8 bases; junction bases not matched to a gene: 9. There are 13 residues in the CDR3.

This clonotype was recorded many times. V is TRBV7-8 and J is TRBJ1-5; D is uncertain. The V gene lost 9 bases and the J gene lost 0 bases, with 15 bases spanning the gap. CDR1 SGHVS and CDR2 FQNEAQ come from the germline V gene. This CDR3 is built from 15 residues. CDR3 loop: CASKMGPSSNQPQHF. CDR3 DNA sequence: TGTGCCAGTAAAATGGGCCCCTCTAGCAATCAGCCCCAGCATTTT.

This clonotype was recorded a few times. The chain carries TRBV19 and TRBJ2-5, with 8 positions matching TRBD1. CDR1 and CDR2 from the germline V gene are LNHDA and SQIVND (reference sequence). V lost 3 bases and J lost 4; bases outside the gene matches: 4. This CDR3 comprises 14 residues. CDR3 sequence reads: CASSIGRGRETQYF. The CDR3, as DNA: TGTGCCAGTAGTATCGGCAGGGGGCGAGAGACCCAGTACTTC.

This clonotype was recorded at least ten times. The chain is built from TRBV5-6 and TRBJ1-4, with D possibly being TRBD1 (6 bases). The V end was cut by 2 bases, the J end by 6 bases, with 11 bases between. The CDR3 contains 14 residues. From germline, CDR1 is SGHDT and CDR2 YYEEEE. CDR3 bases: TGTGCCAGCAGCTTACAGGGATGGGATGAAAAACTGTTTTTT. This sequence encodes CASSLQGWDEKLFF.

This clonotype has only a few counts. J is TRBJ2-1 and V is TRBV6-4; the D gene could be TRBD1 or TRBD2 (6 bases each). Trimming pared 2 bases from V and 5 bases from J, leaving 10 bases between. Germline V gene data show CDR1 as MRHNA and CDR2 as SNTAGT. CDR3 length: 14 amino acids. This CDR3 is CASSDHGGNNEQFF. The DNA for the CDR3 is TGTGCCAGCAGTGACCACGGGGGCAACAATGAGCAGTTCTTC.

This clonotype was seen more than once but under ten times. V is TRBV20-1 and J is TRBJ2-7; D is possibly TRBD2 (5 bases). CDR1 DFQATT and CDR2 SNEGSKA come from the germline V gene (reference sequence). The V gene lost 2 bases and the J gene lost 2 bases, with 13 bases spanning the gap. The CDR3 is made up of 14 amino acids. The DNA for the CDR3 is TGCAGTGCTAGAATCCAGCGGCTAGCCTACGAGCAGTACTTC. Translating it yields CSARIQRLAYEQYF.